This paragraph reports one T cell receptor beta chain. The target antigen is unknown. This entry comes from a study of T cells in tuberculosis. The CDR3 runs 17 residues. Deletions cut 0 bases from V and 0 bases from J, with 13 bases between. Looked up from germline, CDR1 is SGHRS and CDR2 is YFSETQ. Assay: immunoSEQ multiplex PCR; the TCRdb copy retains only in-frame clones and omits some. The repertoire includes roughly 40,000 clones, about 95% of them detected once, and 3% to 4% sits in the top ten. Study-wide points: Smaller alpha distances in active tuberculosis partly reflected shorter CDR3-alpha lengths.

Sequencing used PBMCs. The rearrangement links TRBV5-1 to TRBJ1-3; unclear D gene. The sequence came from a donor aged 10 to 29 with latent tuberculosis or without tuberculosis infection. The CDR3 DNA reads as TGCGCCAGCAGCTTGGCTATGGTGGGCCGCTCTGGAAACACCATATATTTT. Translated, it gives CASSLAMVGRSGNTIYF.